A single T cell receptor beta chain is shown here with its context. TCRdb independently ran MiXCR on the RT-PCR reads; one entry per CDR3 protein. The sample has roughly 940,000 distinct CDR3 sequences; about a sixth are singletons. This specimen comes from a study of patients and donors after allogeneic stem cell transplantation. Germline values: CDR1 MNHEY, CDR2 SVGAGI. The CDR3 runs 14 residues. Trimming stripped 0 bases from V and 6 bases from J, with 11 bases between. V usage is TRBV6-5 and J usage is TRBJ1-1; perhaps TRBD1 as D (5 bases). The sequence was obtained from a human donor who was either an allogeneic HSCT recipient or a stem cell or donor lymphocyte infusion donor (not recorded which). It is not recorded whose cells these are; they may come from a transplant donor. Sequenced input: blood, either unsorted or a sorted T cell fraction (not recorded which). The CDR3 coding sequence is TGTGCCAGCAGTTACTCTGGGGGGTCCGCTGAAGCTTTCTTT. Translation: CASSYSGGSAEAFF.